These T cell receptor beta chains were read from a single sample in a study of cytomegalovirus exposure and HLA in healthy donors. This table comes from immunoSEQ multiplex PCR, and its TCRdb copy is limited to in-frame clones, with some not included. The sample records tens of thousands of clones, roughly 80% being singletons. The specimen was PBMCs. The receptor set was obtained from a man between 35 and 55 years old in good health and CMV-seronegative. CDR3s include the opening cysteine and the closing phenylalanine or tryptophan. Each record gives: CDR3 protein, CDR3 DNA, D gene, V gene, clone size, J gene. D genes are given only for firm matches. Expanded clones are given a class, and other clones once, few, many or no size at all.

CSVAISSGNTIYF,TGCAGCGTTGCCATCAGCTCTGGAAACACCATATATTTT,NA,TRBV29-1,NA,TRBJ1-3
CATKTSGYSYEQYF,TGTGCCACCAAGACTAGCGGTTATTCCTACGAGCAGTACTTC,TRBD2,TRBV11-1,NA,TRBJ2-7
CSVLAGGPIYEQYF,TGCAGCGTACTAGCGGGGGGCCCCATTTACGAGCAGTACTTC,TRBD2,TRBV29-1,NA,TRBJ2-7
CASSEARVGSGTLNTQYF,TGTGCCAGCAGTGAAGCGAGGGTCGGGAGCGGGACCCTTAATACGCAGTATTTT,TRBD2,TRBV2,NA,TRBJ2-3
CASSTIRQGNSGNTIYF,TGTGCCAGCAGTACCATTAGACAGGGGAACTCTGGAAACACCATATATTTT,TRBD1,TRBV28,NA,TRBJ1-3
CASSLSLRGFYTEAFF,TGTGCCAGCAGTTTATCCCTCCGGGGTTTCTACACTGAAGCTTTCTTT,NA,TRBV28,NA,TRBJ1-1
CASSEQGVYGYTF,TGTGCCAGCAGTGAACAGGGTGTCTATGGCTACACCTTC,NA,TRBV6-1,NA,TRBJ1-2
CASSLGHTRTNTEAFF,TGCGCCAGCAGCTTGGGACATACCAGAACTAACACTGAAGCTTTCTTT,NA,TRBV5-1,NA,TRBJ1-1
CSSSLMQGQETQYF,TGTTCCAGCAGCTTAATGCAGGGCCAAGAGACCCAGTACTTC,NA,TRBV7-9,NA,TRBJ2-5
CASSLGQGGDTQYF,TGTGCCAGCAGCCTAGGACAGGGTGGGGATACGCAGTATTTT,TRBD1,TRBV5-6,NA,TRBJ2-3
CASSYQQRYSNQPQHF,TGTGCCAGCAGTTACCAACAGAGATATAGCAATCAGCCCCAGCATTTT,NA,TRBV28,NA,TRBJ1-5
CASSYRTGETEAFF,TGTGCCAGCAGCTACCGGACAGGGGAAACTGAAGCTTTCTTT,TRBD1,TRBV13,once,TRBJ1-1
CASSSHTGNYGYTF,TGTGCCAGCAGCTCGCACACAGGGAACTATGGCTACACCTTC,NA,TRBV7-2,medium-sized,TRBJ1-2
CASSLVNPGVNYGYTF,TGTGCCAGCAGCTTGGTCAATCCGGGGGTTAACTATGGCTACACCTTC,NA,TRBV5-5,NA,TRBJ1-2
CASRAGTAMNTEAFF,TGTGCCAGCAGGGCCGGGACAGCCATGAACACTGAAGCTTTCTTT,TRBD1,TRBV7-9,NA,TRBJ1-1
CASSQDRGTGQETQYF,TGTGCCAGCAGCCAAGATCGGGGGACAGGGCAAGAGACCCAGTACTTC,TRBD1,TRBV4-2,few,TRBJ2-5
CASSYGEGGYGYTF,TGTGCCAGCAGTTATGGGGAGGGAGGCTATGGCTACACCTTC,NA,TRBV6-6,NA,TRBJ1-2
CASSQHPGRGTYEQYF,TGCGCCAGCAGCCAGCATCCCGGGAGAGGGACCTACGAGCAGTACTTC,NA,TRBV4-1,NA,TRBJ2-7
CASSEARRGGGYTF,TGTGCCAGCAGTGAAGCGCGCCGGGGAGGTGGCTACACCTTC,NA,TRBV6-1,NA,TRBJ1-2
CASSYLGGAGNTEAFF,TGTGCCAGCAGTTACCTAGGGGGCGCCGGGAACACTGAAGCTTTCTTT,TRBD1,TRBV6-5,NA,TRBJ1-1
CASRKGQGARGYTF,TGTGCCAGCAGAAAGGGACAGGGGGCTCGGGGCTACACCTTC,TRBD1,TRBV28,many,TRBJ1-2
CASSVGGLAGGELYNEQFF,TGTGCCAGCAGCGTAGGGGGACTAGCGGGAGGGGAACTTTACAATGAGCAGTTCTTC,TRBD2,TRBV9,NA,TRBJ2-1
CSVGGRAGDSGNTIYF,TGCAGCGTTGGGGGGCGGGCGGGAGACTCTGGAAACACCATATATTTT,NA,TRBV29-1,NA,TRBJ1-3
CASSLAPGGQDNQPQHF,TGTGCCAGCAGCTTGGCCCCTGGGGGCCAGGACAATCAGCCCCAGCATTTT,NA,TRBV5-4,once,TRBJ1-5
CASSPVSSPLSGLHF,TGTGCCAGCAGCCCCGTTTCCTCACCTCTTTCCGGCCTCCACTTT,NA,TRBV11-2,NA,TRBJ1-6
CASGLVGQPNEQFF,TGCGCCAGCGGGTTGGTAGGACAGCCCAATGAGCAGTTCTTC,NA,TRBV5-1,once,TRBJ2-1
CASTFQGQPQHF,TGTGCCAGTACGTTCCAGGGGCAGCCCCAGCATTTT,NA,TRBV7-2,NA,TRBJ1-5
CSVEPPGQPWGAFF,TGCAGCGTTGAACCCCCGGGACAGCCTTGGGGAGCTTTCTTT,TRBD1,TRBV29-1,NA,TRBJ1-1
CASSANPENSPLHF,TGTGCCAGCAGTGCTAACCCGGAGAATTCACCCCTCCACTTT,NA,TRBV6-1,NA,TRBJ1-6
CASSSPPGYGYTF,TGTGCCAGCAGTTCCCCCCCCGGCTATGGCTACACCTTC,NA,TRBV28,NA,TRBJ1-2
CASSLRLSRGILDAFF,TGCGCCAGCAGCTTGCGACTATCCAGGGGAATACTGGATGCTTTCTTT,NA,TRBV5-1,NA,TRBJ1-1
CASSAQGAYEQYF,TGTGCCAGTAGTGCCCAGGGGGCCTACGAGCAGTACTTC,TRBD1,TRBV19,NA,TRBJ2-7
CASSQVGTGIYEQYF,TGCGCCAGCAGCCAGGTAGGGACAGGGATCTACGAGCAGTACTTC,TRBD1,TRBV4-1,few,TRBJ2-7
CASSNRGDHEQYF,TGTGCCAGCAGCAATCGGGGTGACCACGAGCAGTACTTC,NA,TRBV13,NA,TRBJ2-7
CASSPEVGGTSPLHF,TGTGCCAGCAGCCCCGAGGTCGGGGGGACATCACCCCTCCACTTT,NA,TRBV5-8,NA,TRBJ1-6
CATRREDVGELFF,TGTGCCACAAGGAGGGAGGATGTCGGGGAGCTGTTTTTT,NA,TRBV10-3,NA,TRBJ2-2
CASSQLPGDTQYF,TGTGCCAGCAGTCAGTTACCTGGTGATACGCAGTATTTT,NA,TRBV6-4,NA,TRBJ2-3
CAWIRGDRQFKLGGYTF,TGTGCCTGGATCCGCGGGGACAGACAATTCAAACTCGGCGGCTACACCTTC,TRBD1,TRBV30,NA,TRBJ1-2
CASSLGGREEEKLFF,TGCGCCAGCAGCTTGGGCGGCAGGGAGGAGGAAAAACTGTTTTTT,NA,TRBV5-1,few,TRBJ1-4
CASSPLTINYGYTF,TGTGCCAGCAGTCCCCTGACAATTAACTATGGCTACACCTTC,NA,TRBV6-6,NA,TRBJ1-2
CAHRGYNSPLHF,TGTGCGCACAGGGGGTATAATTCACCCCTCCACTTT,TRBD1,TRBV6-1,NA,TRBJ1-6
CASSRGVGYTF,TGTGCCAGCTCACGGGGGGTCGGCTACACCTTC,NA,TRBV18,NA,TRBJ1-2
CASSSGQYFLYGYTF,TGTGCCAGCAGTTCCGGACAGTATTTTCTCTATGGCTACACCTTC,NA,TRBV28,NA,TRBJ1-2
CASSPSFSNQPQHF,TGTGCCAGCAGTCCGTCCTTTAGCAATCAGCCCCAGCATTTT,NA,TRBV28,few,TRBJ1-5
CASSLDREGLASYEQYF,TGTGCCAGCAGCTTAGATAGGGAGGGACTAGCTTCCTACGAGCAGTACTTC,TRBD2,TRBV11-2,NA,TRBJ2-7
CASSNANRGRTGAFF,TGTGCCAGCAGTAACGCCAACAGGGGGCGCACGGGGGCTTTCTTT,TRBD1,TRBV6-5,NA,TRBJ1-1
CSVVGGGTEAFF,TGCAGCGTTGTGGGTGGAGGCACTGAAGCTTTCTTT,NA,TRBV29-1,few,TRBJ1-1
CASGEGGNFLAKNIQYF,TGTGCCAGCGGGGAGGGGGGGAACTTTCTAGCCAAAAACATTCAGTACTTC,NA,TRBV28,NA,TRBJ2-4
CASSATQGRELFF,TGTGCCAGCAGCGCGACACAGGGTAGGGAGCTGTTTTTT,NA,TRBV9,NA,TRBJ2-2
CASTVTDIRNSPLHF,TGTGCCAGCACCGTAACGGACATACGCAATTCACCCCTCCACTTT,NA,TRBV2,NA,TRBJ1-6
CASRRGAGSNQPQHF,TGTGCCAGCAGACGCGGTGCAGGGAGCAATCAGCCCCAGCATTTT,NA,TRBV27,NA,TRBJ1-5
CASSRGQSINMNTEAFF,TGCGCCAGCAGCCGGGGACAGTCAATCAACATGAACACTGAAGCTTTCTTT,TRBD1,TRBV5-1,NA,TRBJ1-1
CASTGIYGYTF,TGTGCCAGCACAGGGATCTATGGCTACACCTTC,NA,TRBV28,NA,TRBJ1-2
CSVESAYEQYF,TGCAGCGTTGAAAGTGCGTACGAGCAGTACTTC,NA,TRBV29-1,NA,TRBJ2-7
CASSEGQLLNYGYTF,TGTGCCAGCAGTGAAGGACAGCTATTAAACTATGGCTACACCTTC,NA,TRBV6-1,NA,TRBJ1-2
CASSQVQGFSGNTIYF,TGCGCCAGCAGCCAAGTGCAGGGGTTTTCTGGAAACACCATATATTTT,NA,TRBV4-1,NA,TRBJ1-3
CASSLAPGQQETQYF,TGTGCCAGCAGCTTAGCCCCAGGACAGCAAGAGACCCAGTACTTC,NA,TRBV7-8,NA,TRBJ2-5